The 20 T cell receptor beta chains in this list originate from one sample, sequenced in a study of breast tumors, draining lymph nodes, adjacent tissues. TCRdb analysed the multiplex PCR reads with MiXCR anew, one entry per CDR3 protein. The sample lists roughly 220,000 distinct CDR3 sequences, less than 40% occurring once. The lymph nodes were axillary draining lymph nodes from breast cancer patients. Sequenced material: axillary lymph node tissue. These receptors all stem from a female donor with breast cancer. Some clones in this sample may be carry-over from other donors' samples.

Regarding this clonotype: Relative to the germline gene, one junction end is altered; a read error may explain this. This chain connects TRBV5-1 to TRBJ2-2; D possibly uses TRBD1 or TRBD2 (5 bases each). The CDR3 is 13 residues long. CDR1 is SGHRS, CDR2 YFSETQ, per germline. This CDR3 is CASRDQATGDLFF. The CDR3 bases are TGCGCCAGCCGCGACCAGGCTACCGGGGACCTGTTTTTT.

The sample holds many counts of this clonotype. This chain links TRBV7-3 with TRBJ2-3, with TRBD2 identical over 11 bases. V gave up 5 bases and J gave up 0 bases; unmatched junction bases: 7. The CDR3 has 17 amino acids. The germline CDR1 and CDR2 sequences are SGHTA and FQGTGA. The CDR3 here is CASSPGTSGFSTDTQYF. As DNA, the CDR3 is TGTGCCAGCAGCCCCGGGACTAGCGGCTTTAGCACAGATACGCAGTATTTT.

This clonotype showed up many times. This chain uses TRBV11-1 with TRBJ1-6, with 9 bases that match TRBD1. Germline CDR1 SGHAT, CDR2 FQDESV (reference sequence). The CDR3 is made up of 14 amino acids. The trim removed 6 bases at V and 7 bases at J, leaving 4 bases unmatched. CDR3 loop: CASRSGQGNSPLHF. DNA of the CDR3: TGTGCCAGCAGATCAGGACAGGGGAATTCACCCCTCCACTTT.

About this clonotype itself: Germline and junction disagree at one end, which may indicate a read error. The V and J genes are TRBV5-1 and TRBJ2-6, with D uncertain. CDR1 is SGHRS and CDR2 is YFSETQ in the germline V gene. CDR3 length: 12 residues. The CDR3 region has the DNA TGCGCCAGCAGCTTGTCAGACGGCGCTGAAGCTTTC. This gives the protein CASSLSDGAEAF.

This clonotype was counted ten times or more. The DNA of the CDR3 is TGTGCCGCGCTGTTTCCAAACACCGGGGAGCTGTTTTTT. It translates to CAALFPNTGELFF. J is TRBJ2-2 and V is TRBV12-3 or TRBV12-4; no definite D call. Trimming shortened V by 11 bases and J by 2 bases, and 12 bases separated the two germline ends. The CDR3 consists of 13 residues.

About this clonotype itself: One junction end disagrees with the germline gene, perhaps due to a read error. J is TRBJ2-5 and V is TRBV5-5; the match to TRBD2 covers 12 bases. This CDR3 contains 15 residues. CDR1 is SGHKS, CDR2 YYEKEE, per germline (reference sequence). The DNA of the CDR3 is TGCGCCAGCAGCATATCGACTAGCGGGGGAGAGACCCAGTACTTC. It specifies CASSISTSGGETQYF.

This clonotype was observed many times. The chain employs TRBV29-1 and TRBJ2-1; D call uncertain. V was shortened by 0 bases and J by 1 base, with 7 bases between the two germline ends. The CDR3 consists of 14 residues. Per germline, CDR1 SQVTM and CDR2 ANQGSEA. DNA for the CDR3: TGCAGCGTTGAAGATAAGTTTTCCTACAATGAGCAGTTCTTC. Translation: CSVEDKFSYNEQFF.

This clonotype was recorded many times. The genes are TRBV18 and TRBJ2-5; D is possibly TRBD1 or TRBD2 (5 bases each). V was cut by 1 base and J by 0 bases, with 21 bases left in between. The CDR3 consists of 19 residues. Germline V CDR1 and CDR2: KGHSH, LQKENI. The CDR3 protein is CASSPRLGANPRYQETQYF. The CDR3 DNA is TGTGCCAGCTCACCACGACTCGGGGCGAACCCTCGGTACCAAGAGACCCAGTACTTC.

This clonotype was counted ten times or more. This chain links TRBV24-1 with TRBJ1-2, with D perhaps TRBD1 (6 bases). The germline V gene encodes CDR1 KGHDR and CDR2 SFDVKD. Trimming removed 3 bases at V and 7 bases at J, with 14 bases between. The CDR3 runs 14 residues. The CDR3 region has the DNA TGTGCCACCAGTGATCCCGGGGGGGCTGGTGGCTACACCTTC. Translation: CATSDPGGAGGYTF.

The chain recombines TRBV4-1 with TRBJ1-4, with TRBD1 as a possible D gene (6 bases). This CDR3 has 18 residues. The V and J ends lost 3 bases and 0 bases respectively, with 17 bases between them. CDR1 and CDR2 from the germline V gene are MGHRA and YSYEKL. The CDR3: CASSHVSQGWATNEKLFF. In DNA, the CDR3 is TGCGCCAGCAGCCATGTCAGCCAGGGGTGGGCAACTAATGAAAAACTGTTTTTT.

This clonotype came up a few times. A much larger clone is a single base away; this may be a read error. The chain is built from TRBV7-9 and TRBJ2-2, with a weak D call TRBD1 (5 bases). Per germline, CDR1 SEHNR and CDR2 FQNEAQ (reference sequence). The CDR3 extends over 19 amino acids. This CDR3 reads CASSPRATDTRANPGELFF. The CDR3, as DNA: TGTGCCAGCAGCCCCCGGGCTACGGACACCCGCGCGAACCCCGGGGAGCTGTTTTTT.

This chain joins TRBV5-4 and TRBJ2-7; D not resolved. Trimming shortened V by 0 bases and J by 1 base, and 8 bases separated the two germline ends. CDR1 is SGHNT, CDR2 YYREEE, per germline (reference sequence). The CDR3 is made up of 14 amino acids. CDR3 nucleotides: TGTGCCAGCAGCTTGGAACTCGGATCCTACGAGCAGTACTTC. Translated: CASSLELGSYEQYF.

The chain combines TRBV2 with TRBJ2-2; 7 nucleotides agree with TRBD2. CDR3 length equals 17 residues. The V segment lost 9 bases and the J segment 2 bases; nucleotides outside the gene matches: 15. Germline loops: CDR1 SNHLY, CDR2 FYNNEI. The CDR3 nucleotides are TGTGCCAGTAGGCGGGCGGCTAGCGGTATTAACACCGGGGAGCTGTTTTTT. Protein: CASRRAASGINTGELFF.

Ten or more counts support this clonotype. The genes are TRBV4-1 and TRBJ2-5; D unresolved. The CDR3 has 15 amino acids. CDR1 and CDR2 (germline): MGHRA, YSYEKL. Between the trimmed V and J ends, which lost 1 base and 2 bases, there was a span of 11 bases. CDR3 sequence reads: CASSQVPAVQETQYF. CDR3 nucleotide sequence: TGCGCCAGCAGCCAAGTCCCCGCCGTGCAAGAGACCCAGTACTTC.

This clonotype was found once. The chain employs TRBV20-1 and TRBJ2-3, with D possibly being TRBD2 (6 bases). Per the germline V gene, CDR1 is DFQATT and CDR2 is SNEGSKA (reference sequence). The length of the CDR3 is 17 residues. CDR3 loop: CSLRAGPRGGWTDTQYF. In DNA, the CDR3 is TGCAGCCTAAGAGCGGGCCCTCGGGGAGGTTGGACAGATACGCAGTATTTT.

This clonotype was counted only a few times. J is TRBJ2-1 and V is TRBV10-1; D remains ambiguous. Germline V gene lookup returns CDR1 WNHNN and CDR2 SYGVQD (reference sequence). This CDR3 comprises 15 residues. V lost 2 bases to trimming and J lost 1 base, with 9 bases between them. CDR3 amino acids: CASSERGRSYNEQFF. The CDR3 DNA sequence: TGCGCCAGCAGTGAGCGAGGCAGGTCCTACAATGAGCAGTTCTTC.

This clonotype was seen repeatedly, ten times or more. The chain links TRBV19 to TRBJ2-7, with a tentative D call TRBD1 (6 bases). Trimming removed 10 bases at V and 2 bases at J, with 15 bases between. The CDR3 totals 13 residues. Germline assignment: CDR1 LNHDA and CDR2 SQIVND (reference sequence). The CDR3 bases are TGTGCCACATTCAGCCGGGACACCTACGAGCAGTACTTC. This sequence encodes CATFSRDTYEQYF.

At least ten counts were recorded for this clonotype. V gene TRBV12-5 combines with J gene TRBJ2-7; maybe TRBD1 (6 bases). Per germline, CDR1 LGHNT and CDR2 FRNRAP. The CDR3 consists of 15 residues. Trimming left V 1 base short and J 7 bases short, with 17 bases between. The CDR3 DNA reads TGTGCTAGTGGTTTGGAAATTAGGACAGCCCCGGAGCAGTACTTC. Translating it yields CASGLEIRTAPEQYF.

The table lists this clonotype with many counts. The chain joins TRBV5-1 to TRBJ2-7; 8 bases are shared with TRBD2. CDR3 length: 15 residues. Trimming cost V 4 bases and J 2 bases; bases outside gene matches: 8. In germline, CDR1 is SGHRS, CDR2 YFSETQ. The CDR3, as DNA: TGCGCCAGCAGCCTTACTAGCGGAGAAGCCTACGAGCAGTACTTC. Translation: CASSLTSGEAYEQYF.

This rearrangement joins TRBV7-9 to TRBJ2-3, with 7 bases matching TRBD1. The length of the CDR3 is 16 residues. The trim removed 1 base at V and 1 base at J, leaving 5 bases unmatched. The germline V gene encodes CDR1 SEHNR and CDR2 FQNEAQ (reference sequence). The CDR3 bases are TGTGCCAGCAGCTTAGTACAGGGGAAGGGCACAGATACGCAGTATTTT. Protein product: CASSLVQGKGTDTQYF.